This T cell receptor beta chain was found in a study of blood T cell repertoires in COVID-19. Study-wide background: From the United States, Italy and Spain came samples of acute and convalescent COVID-19. T cells, B-cell-depleted T cells, or PBMCs provided the cDNA or gDNA that served as material.

Study processing details: Amplification from reference gene primers served as the basis for estimated nucleated cell counts. Assay: immunoSEQ multiplex PCR; the TCRdb copy retains only in-frame clones and omits some. The V and J calls and clone size are taken from that table; D and trimming were inferred from the DNA. The sample consists of some 150,000 clones, approximately 84% of them appearing once. Looked up from germline, CDR1 is SGHTA and CDR2 is FQGNSA. Trimming removed 1 base from V and 6 bases from J, with 4 bases in between. CDR3 size: 11 residues. This receptor was obtained from a man aged 35 to 55 who had recovered from COVID-19. The chain has TRBV7-2 and TRBJ2-7; D gene unclear. Sequenced: peripheral blood. Here the CDR3 DNA reads TGTGCCAGCAGCTTAGTGGCCGAGCAGTACTTC. This encodes CASSLVAEQYF.